This T cell receptor (beta chain) was sequenced for a study of T cells in narcolepsy. Overall study context: Enrolled donors included narcolepsy type 1 or type 2 patients and healthy controls.

With regard to this clone: Its antigen remains unknown.

Regarding the study as a whole: Healthy controls reportedly lacked the autoreactive clonotypes serially found in patients' blood. Comparing one patient's CSF and blood CD4+ clonotypes highlighted HCRT- and TRIB2-specific autoreactive clonotypes.

The data were produced by immunoSEQ multiplex PCR, yet TCRdb's version contains in-frame clones alone and is incomplete. The sample has about 32,000 clones, roughly three quarters seen once. With 2 bases removed from V and 4 bases from J, the gap between germline ends came to 5 bases. The CDR3 runs 13 residues. Germline V gene data show CDR1 as SGHTA and CDR2 as FQGTGA. The chain couples TRBV7-3 to TRBJ2-2; D is unresolved. The clonotype was recovered from a human donor in good health. Sequencing was done on a sample of memory (CD45RA-) CD4+ T cells from blood. CDR3 protein: CASSLSITGELFF. The CDR3 DNA sequence: TGTGCCAGCAGCTTATCGATCACCGGGGAGCTGTTTTTT.